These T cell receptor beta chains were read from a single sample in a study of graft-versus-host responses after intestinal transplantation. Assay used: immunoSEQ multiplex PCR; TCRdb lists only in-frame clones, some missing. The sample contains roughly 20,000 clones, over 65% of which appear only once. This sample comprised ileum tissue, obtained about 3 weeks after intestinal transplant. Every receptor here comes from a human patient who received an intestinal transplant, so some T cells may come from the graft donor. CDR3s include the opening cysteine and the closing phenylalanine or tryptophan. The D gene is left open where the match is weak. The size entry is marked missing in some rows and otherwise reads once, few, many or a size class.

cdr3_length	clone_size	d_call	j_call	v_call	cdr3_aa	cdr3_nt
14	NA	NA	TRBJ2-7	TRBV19	CASSIGSPSYEQYF	TGTGCCAGTAGTATCGGATCTCCTAGCTACGAGCAGTACTTC
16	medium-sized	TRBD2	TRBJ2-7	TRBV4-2	CASSQEGGSRSYEQYF	TGTGCCAGCAGCCAAGAGGGGGGGAGCAGATCCTACGAGCAGTACTTC
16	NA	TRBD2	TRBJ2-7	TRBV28	CASRRAWTSGPYEQYF	TGTGCCAGCAGACGGGCCTGGACTAGCGGACCCTACGAGCAGTACTTC
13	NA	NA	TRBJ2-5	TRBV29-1	CSVPRDKQETQYF	TGCAGCGTTCCCCGGGACAAACAAGAGACCCAGTACTTC
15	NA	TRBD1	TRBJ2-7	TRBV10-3	CAISESGTGTYEQYF	TGTGCCATCAGTGAATCGGGGACAGGGACCTACGAGCAGTACTTC
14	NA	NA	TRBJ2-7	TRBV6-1	CASSEQGVREEQYF	TGTGCCAGCAGTGAGCAGGGTGTCAGAGAGGAGCAGTACTTC
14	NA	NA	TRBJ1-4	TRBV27	CASSLGGGDEKLFF	TGTGCCAGCAGTTTAGGAGGAGGAGATGAAAAACTGTTTTTT
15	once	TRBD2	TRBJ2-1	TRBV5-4	CASSQTGRLAGEQFF	TGTGCCAGCAGCCAAACGGGTCGGCTAGCGGGTGAGCAGTTCTTC
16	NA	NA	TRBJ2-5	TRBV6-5	CASSYGVRGRRETQYF	TGTGCCAGCAGTTACGGTGTTAGGGGTCGTCGAGAGACCCAGTACTTC
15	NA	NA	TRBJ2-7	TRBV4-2	CASSQERTAAYEQYF	TGTGCCAGCAGCCAAGAAAGGACAGCCGCCTACGAGCAGTACTTC
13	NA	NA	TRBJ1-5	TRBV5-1	CASRGGSNQPQHF	TGCGCCAGCAGGGGGGGAAGCAATCAGCCCCAGCATTTT
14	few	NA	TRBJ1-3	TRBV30	CAWIPPRTGNTIYF	TGTGCCTGGATCCCGCCGAGGACTGGAAACACCATATATTTT
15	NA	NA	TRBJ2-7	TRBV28	CASSLLAGSTYEQYF	TGTGCCAGCAGTTTACTGGCAGGGTCCACCTACGAGCAGTACTTC
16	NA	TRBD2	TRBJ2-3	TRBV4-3	CASSQATSGGVDTQYF	TGCGCCAGCAGCCAAGCGACTAGCGGGGGGGTAGATACGCAGTATTTT
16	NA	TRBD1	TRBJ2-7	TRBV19	CASSPHPGQSTYEQYF	TGTGCCAGTAGCCCTCATCCGGGACAGTCTACCTACGAGCAGTACTTC
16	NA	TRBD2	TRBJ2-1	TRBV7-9	CASSLSGRLAVNEQFF	TGTGCCAGCAGCTTGAGTGGCAGACTAGCGGTCAATGAGCAGTTCTTC
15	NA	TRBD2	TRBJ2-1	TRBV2	CASSSGGLAVNEQFF	TGTGCCAGCTCGTCTGGGGGACTAGCAGTCAATGAGCAGTTCTTC
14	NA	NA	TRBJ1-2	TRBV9	CASSRSGTHYGYTF	TGTGCCAGCAGCAGAAGCGGGACTCACTATGGCTACACCTTC
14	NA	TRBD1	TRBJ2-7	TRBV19	CASSIGQGRYEQYF	TGTGCCAGTAGTATCGGACAGGGGAGGTACGAGCAGTACTTC
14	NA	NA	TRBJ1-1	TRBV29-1	CSVTRGGVNTEAFF	TGCAGCGTCACGAGGGGGGGAGTGAACACTGAAGCTTTCTTT
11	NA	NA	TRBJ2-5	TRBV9	CASSAGETQYF	TGTGCCAGCAGCGCGGGGGAGACCCAGTACTTC
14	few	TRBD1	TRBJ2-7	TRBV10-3	CAISHPGTAYEQYF	TGTGCCATCAGCCACCCAGGGACAGCCTACGAGCAGTACTTC
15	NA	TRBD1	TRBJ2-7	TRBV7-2	CASSLTRQGAREQYF	TGTGCCAGCAGCTTAACACGACAGGGGGCGCGGGAGCAGTACTTC
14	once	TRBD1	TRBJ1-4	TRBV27	CASRAGGSNEKLFF	TGTGCCAGCAGGGCAGGGGGTTCTAATGAAAAACTGTTTTTT
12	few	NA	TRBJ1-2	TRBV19	CASNWQGFGYTF	TGTGCCAGTAACTGGCAGGGGTTTGGCTACACCTTC
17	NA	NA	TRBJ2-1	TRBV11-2	CASSLGLGGAGDNEQFF	TGTGCCAGCAGCTTAGGGCTTGGGGGCGCTGGGGACAATGAGCAGTTCTTC
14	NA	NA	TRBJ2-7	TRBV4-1	CASSQDRGYDEQYF	TGCGCCAGCAGCCAAGACAGGGGATACGACGAGCAGTACTTC
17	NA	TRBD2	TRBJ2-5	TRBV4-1	CASSRGLALSRGETQYF	TGCGCCAGCAGCCGGGGACTAGCTCTCAGTAGGGGGGAGACCCAGTACTTC